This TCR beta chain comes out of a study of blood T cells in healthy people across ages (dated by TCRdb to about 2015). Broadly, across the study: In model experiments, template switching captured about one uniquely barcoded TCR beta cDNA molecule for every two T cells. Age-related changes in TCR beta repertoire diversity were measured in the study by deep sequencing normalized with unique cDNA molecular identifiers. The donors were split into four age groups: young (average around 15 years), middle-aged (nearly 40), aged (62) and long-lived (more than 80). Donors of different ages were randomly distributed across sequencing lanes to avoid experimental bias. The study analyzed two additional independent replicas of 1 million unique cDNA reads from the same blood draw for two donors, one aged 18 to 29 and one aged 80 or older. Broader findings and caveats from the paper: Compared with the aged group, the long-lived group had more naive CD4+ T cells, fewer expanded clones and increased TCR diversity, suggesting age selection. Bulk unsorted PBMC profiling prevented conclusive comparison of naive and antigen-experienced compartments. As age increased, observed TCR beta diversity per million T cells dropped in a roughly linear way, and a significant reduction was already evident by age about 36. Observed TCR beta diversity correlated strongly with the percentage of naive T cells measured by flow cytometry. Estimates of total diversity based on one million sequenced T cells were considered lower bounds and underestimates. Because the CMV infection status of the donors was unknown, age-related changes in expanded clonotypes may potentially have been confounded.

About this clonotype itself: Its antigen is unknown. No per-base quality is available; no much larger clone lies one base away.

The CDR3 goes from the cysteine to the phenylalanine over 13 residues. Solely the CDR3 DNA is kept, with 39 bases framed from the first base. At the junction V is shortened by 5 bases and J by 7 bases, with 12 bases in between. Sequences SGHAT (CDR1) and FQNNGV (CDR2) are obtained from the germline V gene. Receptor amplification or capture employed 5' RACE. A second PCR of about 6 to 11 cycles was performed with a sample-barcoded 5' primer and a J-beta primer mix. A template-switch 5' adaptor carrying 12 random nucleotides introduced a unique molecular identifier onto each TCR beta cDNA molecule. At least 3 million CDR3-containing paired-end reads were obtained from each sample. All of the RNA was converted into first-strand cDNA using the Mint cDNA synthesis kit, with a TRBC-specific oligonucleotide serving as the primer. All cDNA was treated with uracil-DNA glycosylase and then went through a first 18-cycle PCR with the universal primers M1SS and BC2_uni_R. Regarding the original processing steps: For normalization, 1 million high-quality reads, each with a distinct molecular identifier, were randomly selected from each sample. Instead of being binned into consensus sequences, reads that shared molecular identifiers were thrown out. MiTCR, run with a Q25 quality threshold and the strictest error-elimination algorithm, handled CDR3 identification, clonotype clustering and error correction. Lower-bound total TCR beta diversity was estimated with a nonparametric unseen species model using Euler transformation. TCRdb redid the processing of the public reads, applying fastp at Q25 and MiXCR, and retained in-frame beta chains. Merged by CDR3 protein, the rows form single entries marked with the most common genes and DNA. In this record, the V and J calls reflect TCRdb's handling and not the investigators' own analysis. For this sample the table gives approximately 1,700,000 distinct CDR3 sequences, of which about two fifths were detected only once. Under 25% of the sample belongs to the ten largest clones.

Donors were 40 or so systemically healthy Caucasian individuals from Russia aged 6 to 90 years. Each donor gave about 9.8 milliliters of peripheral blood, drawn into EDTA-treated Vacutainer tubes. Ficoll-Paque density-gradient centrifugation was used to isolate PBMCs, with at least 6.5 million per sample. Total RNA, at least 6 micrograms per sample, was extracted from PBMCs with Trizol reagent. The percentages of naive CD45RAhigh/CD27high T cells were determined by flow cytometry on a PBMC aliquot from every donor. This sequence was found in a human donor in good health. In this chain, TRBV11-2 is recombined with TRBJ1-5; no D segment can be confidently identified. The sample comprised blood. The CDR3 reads CASSEGSDQPQHF. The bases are TGTGCCAGCAGCGAAGGGTCGGACCAGCCCCAGCATTTT.